This TCR beta chain is drawn from a study of CD8 T cells in ankylosing spondylitis. Findings and caveats of the study: Reports say disease-linked clones showed up significantly more in matched ankylosing spondylitis synovial fluid. It appeared that ankylosing spondylitis blood was characterized by a TCR beta motif of several highly homologous variants. Prior literature has documented some motif variants in synovial fluid and blood from reactive arthritis.

This clonotype was seen ten or more times. Its antigen remains unidentified. Germline CDR1 is SGHRS and CDR2 is YFSETQ. V shed 6 bases, J shed 5 bases, and the junction held 12 bases outside the gene matches. This CDR3 has 16 residues. Using quantitative 5'-RACE with molecular barcodes, the authors made TCR beta libraries. TCRdb fed the 5' RACE reads into MiXCR, producing one record per CDR3 protein. This sample has 150,000 to 200,000 distinct CDR3 sequences; about 17% occur once, and the top ten carry 7.8%. V usage is TRBV5-1 and J usage is TRBJ2-2, with 8 bases aligning to TRBD2. The receptor was derived from a male donor with ankylosing spondylitis or in good health (not recorded which). The sample was blood, either unsorted or a sorted T cell fraction (not recorded which). The CDR3 loop is CASTEAGVIGTGELFF. In nucleotides, the CDR3 is TGCGCCAGCACGGAAGCGGGAGTAATTGGAACCGGGGAGCTGTTTTTT.